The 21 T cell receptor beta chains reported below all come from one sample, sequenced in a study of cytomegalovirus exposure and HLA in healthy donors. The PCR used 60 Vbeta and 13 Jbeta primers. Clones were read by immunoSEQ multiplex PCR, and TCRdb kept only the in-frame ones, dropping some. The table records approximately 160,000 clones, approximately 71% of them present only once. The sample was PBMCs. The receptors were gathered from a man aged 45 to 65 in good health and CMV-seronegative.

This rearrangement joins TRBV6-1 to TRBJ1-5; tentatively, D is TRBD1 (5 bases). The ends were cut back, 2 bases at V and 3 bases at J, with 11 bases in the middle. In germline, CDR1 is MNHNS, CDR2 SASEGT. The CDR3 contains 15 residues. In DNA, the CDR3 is TGTGCCAGCAGTGAATTTTCGGGGGTCAATCAGCCCCAGCATTTT. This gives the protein CASSEFSGVNQPQHF.

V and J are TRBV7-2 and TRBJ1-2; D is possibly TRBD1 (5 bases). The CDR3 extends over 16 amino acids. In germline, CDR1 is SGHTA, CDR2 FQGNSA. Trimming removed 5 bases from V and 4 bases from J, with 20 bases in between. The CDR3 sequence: CASSPRPGQGGYGYTF. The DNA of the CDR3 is TGTGCCAGCAGCCCACGGCCCGGGCAGGGCGGCTATGGCTACACCTTC.

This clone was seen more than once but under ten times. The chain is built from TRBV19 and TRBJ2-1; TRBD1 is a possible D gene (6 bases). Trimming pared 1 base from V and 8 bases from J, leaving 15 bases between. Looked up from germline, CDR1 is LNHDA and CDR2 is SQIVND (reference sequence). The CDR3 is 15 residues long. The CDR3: CASSIGRGHRDEQFF. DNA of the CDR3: TGTGCCAGTAGTATAGGCAGGGGTCACCGCGATGAGCAGTTCTTC.

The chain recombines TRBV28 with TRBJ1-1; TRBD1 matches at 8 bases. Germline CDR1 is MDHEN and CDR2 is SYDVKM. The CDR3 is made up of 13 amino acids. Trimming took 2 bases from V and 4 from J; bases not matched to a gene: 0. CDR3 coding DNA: TGTGCCAGCAGTTTAACAGGGGGCACTGAAGCTTTCTTT. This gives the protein CASSLTGGTEAFF.

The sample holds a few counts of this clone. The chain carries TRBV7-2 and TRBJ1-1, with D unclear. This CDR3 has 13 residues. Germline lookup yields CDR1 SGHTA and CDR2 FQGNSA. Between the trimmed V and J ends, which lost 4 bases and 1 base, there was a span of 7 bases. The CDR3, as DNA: TGTGCCAGCAGCTCGCCAGGGAACACTGAAGCTTTCTTT. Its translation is CASSSPGNTEAFF.

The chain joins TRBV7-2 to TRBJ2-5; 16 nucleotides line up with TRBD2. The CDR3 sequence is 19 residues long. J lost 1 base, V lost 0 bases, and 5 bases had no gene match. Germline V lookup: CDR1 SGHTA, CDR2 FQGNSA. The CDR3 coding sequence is TGTGCCAGCAGCTTAGCGGGGACTAGCGGGGGGGCCGGCCAAGAGACCCAGTACTTC. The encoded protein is CASSLAGTSGGAGQETQYF.

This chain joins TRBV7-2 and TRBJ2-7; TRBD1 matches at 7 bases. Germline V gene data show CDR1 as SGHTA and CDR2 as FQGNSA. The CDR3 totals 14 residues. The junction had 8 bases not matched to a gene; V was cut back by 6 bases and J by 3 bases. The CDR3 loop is CASRPGTEFYEQYF. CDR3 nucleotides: TGTGCCAGCAGGCCCGGGACAGAATTCTACGAGCAGTACTTC.

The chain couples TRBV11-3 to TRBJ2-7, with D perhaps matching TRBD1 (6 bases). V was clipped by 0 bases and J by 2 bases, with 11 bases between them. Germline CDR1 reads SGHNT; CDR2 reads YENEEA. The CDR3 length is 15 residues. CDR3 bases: TGTGCCAGCAGCTTAGATCATAACAGGGCCTACGAGCAGTACTTC. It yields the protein CASSLDHNRAYEQYF.

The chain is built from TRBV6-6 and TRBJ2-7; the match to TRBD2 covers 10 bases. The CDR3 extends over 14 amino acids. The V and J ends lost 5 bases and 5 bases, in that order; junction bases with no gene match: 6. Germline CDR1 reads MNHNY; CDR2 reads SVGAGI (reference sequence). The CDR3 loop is CASSIQRGGDEQYF. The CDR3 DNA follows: TGTGCCAGCAGTATCCAGCGGGGGGGCGACGAGCAGTACTTC.

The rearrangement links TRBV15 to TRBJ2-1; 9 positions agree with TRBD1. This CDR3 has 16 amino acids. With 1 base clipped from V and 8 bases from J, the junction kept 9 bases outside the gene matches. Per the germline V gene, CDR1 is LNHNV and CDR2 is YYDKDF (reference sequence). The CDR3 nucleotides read TGTGCCACCAGCAGAGGGGGACAGGGTGGAATCGATGAGCAGTTCTTC. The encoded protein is CATSRGGQGGIDEQFF. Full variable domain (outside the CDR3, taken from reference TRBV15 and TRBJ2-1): DAMVIQNPRYQVTQFGKPVTLSCSQTLNHNVMYWYQQKSSQAPKLLFHYYDKDFNNEADTPDNFQSRRPNTSFCFLDIRSPGLGDTAMYLCATSRGGQGGIDEQFFGPGTRLTVL.

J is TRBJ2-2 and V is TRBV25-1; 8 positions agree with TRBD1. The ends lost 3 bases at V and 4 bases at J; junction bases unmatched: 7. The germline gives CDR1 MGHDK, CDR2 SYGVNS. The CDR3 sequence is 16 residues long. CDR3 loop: CASSDLGQGVTGELFF. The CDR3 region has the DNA TGTGCCAGCAGTGACCTCGGACAGGGAGTCACCGGGGAGCTGTTTTTT.

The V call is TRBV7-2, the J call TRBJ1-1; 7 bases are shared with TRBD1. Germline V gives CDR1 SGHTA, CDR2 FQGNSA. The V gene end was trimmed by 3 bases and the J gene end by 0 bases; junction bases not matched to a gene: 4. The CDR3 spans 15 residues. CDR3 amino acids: CASSFRTGMNTEAFF. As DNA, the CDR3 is TGTGCCAGCAGCTTTAGGACAGGCATGAACACTGAAGCTTTCTTT.

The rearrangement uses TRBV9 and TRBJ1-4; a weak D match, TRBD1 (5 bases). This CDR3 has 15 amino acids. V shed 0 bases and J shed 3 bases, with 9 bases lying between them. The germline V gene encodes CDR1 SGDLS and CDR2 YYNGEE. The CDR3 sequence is CASSVESGANEKLFF. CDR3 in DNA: TGTGCCAGCAGCGTAGAGTCGGGGGCTAATGAAAAACTGTTTTTT.

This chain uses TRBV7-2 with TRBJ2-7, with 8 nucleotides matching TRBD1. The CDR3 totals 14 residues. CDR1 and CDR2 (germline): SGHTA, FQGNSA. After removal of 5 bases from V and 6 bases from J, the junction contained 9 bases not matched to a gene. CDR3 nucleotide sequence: TGTGCCAGCAGCGTCGGTGGGACAGGACGCGAGCAGTACTTC. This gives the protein CASSVGGTGREQYF.

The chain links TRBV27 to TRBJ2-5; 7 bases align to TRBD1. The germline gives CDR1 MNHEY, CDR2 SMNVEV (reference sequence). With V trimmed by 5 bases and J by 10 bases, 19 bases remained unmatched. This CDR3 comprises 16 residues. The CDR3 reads CASSPMDRHPDGDQYF. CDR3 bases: TGTGCCAGCAGTCCTATGGACAGGCATCCTGATGGTGACCAGTACTTC.

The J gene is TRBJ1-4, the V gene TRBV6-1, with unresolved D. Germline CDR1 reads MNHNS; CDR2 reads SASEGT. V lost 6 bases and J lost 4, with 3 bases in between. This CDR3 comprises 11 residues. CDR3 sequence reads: CASSFNEKLFF. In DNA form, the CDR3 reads TGTGCCAGCAGCTTTAATGAAAAACTGTTTTTT.

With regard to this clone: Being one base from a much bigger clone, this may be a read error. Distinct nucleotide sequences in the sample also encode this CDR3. CDR3 bases: TGTGCCACTAGCAGAACCAACAGGGGTCGGACTGAAGCTTTCTTT. Its protein product is CATSRTNRGRTEAFF. This rearrangement joins TRBV15 to TRBJ1-1, with 7 bases aligning to TRBD1. Germline assignment: CDR1 LNHNV and CDR2 YYDKDF (reference sequence). The CDR3 runs 15 residues.

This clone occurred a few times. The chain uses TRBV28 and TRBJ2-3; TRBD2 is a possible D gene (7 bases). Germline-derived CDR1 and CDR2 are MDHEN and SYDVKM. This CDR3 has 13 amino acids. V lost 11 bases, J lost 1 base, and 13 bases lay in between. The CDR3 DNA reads TGTGCCTCGGGGGGCATGGGCACAGATACGCAGTATTTT. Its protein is CASGGMGTDTQYF.

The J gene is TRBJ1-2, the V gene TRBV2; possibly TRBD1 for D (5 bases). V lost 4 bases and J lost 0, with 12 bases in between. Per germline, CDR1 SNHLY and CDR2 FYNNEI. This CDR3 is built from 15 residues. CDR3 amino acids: CASSGAGLANYGYTF. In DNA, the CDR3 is TGTGCCAGCAGTGGTGCAGGGTTAGCTAACTATGGCTACACCTTC.

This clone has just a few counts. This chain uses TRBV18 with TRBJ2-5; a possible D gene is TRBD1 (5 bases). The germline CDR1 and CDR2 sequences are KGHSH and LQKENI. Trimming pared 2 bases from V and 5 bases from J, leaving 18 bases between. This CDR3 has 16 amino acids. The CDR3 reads CASSPIGTGLEETQYF. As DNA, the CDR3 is TGTGCCAGCTCACCAATAGGTACAGGCCTTGAGGAGACCCAGTACTTC. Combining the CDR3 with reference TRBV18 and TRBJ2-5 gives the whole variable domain NAGVMQNPRHLVRRRGQEARLRCSPMKGHSHVYWYRQLPEEGLKFMVYLQKENIIDESGMPKERFSAEFPKEGPSILRIQQVVRGDSAAYFCASSPIGTGLEETQYFGPGTRLLVL.

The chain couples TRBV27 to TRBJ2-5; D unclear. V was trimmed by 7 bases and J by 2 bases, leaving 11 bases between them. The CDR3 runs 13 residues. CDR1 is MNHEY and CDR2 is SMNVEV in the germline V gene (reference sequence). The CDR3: CASMSLFQETQYF. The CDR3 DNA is TGTGCCAGCATGAGTCTATTTCAAGAGACCCAGTACTTC.